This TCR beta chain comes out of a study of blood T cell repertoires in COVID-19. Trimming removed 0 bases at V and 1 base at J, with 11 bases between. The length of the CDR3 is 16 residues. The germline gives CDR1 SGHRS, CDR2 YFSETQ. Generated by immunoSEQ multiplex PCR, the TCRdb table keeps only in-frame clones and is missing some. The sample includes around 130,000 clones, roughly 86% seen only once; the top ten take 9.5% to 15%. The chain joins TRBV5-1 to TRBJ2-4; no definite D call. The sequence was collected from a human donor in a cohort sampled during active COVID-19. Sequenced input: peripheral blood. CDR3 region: CASSLAGPMAKNIQYF. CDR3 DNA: TGCGCCAGCAGCTTGGCCGGTCCCATGGCCAAAAACATTCAGTACTTC. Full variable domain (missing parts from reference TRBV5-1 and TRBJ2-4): KAGVTQTPRYLIKTRGQQVTLSCSPISGHRSVSWYQQTPGQGLQFLFEYFSETQRNKGNFPGRFSGRQFSNSRSEMNVSTLELGDSALYLCASSLAGPMAKNIQYFGAGTRLSVL.